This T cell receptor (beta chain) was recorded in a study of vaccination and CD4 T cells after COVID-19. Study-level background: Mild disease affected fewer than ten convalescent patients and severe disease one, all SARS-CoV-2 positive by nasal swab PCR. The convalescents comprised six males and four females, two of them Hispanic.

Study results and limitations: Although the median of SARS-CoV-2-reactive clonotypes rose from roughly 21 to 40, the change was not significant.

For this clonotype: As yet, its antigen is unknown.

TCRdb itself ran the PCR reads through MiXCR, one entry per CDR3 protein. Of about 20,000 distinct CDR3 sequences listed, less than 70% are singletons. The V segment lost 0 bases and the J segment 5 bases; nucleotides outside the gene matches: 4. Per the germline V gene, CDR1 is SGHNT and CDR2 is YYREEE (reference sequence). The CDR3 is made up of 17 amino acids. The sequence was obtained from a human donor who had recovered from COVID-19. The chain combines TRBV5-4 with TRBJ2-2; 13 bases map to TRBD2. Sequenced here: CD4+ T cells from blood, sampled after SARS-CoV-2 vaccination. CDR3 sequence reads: CASSLAWTSGRTGELFF. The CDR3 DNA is TGTGCCAGCAGCTTGGCCTGGACTAGCGGGAGAACCGGGGAGCTGTTTTTT.